This T cell receptor beta chain was retrieved from a study of T-cell memory formation after mild COVID-19. Across the study: In these data, TCR clusters were largely donor specific.

This clonotype was found a few times. Its target is unknown. This CDR3 is built from 14 residues. Trimming took 7 bases from V and 7 from J; bases not matched to a gene: 9. Constant-segment-primed 5'RACE gave TCR alpha and TCR beta cDNA libraries with sample barcodes and UMIs. Each CDR3 protein gets one entry after TCRdb re-called the 5' RACE reads with MiXCR. Of about 410,000 distinct CDR3 sequences in the sample, under 25% were seen once. Whole-study findings and limits: Memory from before infection featured some responding clones, which suggests cross-reactive memory joined. Balance between CD4 and CD8 was seen in clones contracting day 15 to 85, and a CD4+ lean was seen in later expanders.

The chain employs TRBV12-3 or TRBV12-4 and TRBJ2-3; 9 bases line up with TRBD1. The receptor's source is an adult woman who had mild COVID-19 (a few samples of this study predate the infection). Cell type and time point are not known. Sequenced input: PBMCs or a T cell subset sorted from them (not recorded which). This chain's CDR3 is CASIPPGQGNTQYF. In nucleotides, the CDR3 is TGTGCCAGCATTCCCCCGGGACAGGGAAATACGCAGTATTTT.